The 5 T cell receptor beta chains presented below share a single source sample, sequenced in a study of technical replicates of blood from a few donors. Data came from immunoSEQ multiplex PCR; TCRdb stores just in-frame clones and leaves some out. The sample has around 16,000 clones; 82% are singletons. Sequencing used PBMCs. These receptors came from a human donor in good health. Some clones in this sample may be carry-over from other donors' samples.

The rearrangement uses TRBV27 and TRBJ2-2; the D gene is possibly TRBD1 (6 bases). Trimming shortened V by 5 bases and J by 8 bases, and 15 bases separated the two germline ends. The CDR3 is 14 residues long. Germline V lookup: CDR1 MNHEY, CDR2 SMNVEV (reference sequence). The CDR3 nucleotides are TGTGCCAGCAGTCCCCGGACAGCTGGGGGGGAGCTGTTTTTT. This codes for CASSPRTAGGELFF.

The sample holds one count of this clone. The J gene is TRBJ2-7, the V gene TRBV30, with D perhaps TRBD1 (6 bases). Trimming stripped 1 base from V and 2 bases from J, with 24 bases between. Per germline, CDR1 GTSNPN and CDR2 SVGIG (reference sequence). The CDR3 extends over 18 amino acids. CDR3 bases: TGTGCCTGGAGTGCTCCGTACGGGACCGGGACATCCACCTACGAGCAGTACTTC. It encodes CAWSAPYGTGTSTYEQYF.

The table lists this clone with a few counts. The CDR3 coding sequence is TGCGCCAGCATCCCAAGGGGCGGGGGTCATAGCAATCAGCCCCAGCATTTT. This sequence encodes CASIPRGGGHSNQPQHF. The V call is TRBV5-1, the J call TRBJ1-5; a weak D match, TRBD1 (5 bases). Germline loops: CDR1 SGHRS, CDR2 YFSETQ. Between the trimmed V and J ends, which lost 6 bases and 0 bases, there was a span of 19 bases. CDR3 length: 17 amino acids.

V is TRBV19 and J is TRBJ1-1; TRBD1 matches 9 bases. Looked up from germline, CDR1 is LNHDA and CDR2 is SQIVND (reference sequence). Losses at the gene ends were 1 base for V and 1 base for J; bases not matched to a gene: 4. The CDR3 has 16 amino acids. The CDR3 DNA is TGTGCCAGTAGTATAGGAGGGACAGGGAGGAACACTGAAGCTTTCTTT. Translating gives CASSIGGTGRNTEAFF.

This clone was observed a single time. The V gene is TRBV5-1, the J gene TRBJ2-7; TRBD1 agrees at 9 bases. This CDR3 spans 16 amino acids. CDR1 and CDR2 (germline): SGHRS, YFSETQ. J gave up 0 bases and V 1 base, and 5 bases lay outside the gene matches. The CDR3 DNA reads TGCGCCAGCAGCTTGAGCCCGGGACAGGGCTCCTACGAGCAGTACTTC. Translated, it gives CASSLSPGQGSYEQYF.